What follows are 15 T cell receptor beta chains derived from one specimen sequenced in a study of blood T cell repertoires in COVID-19. Only in-frame clones appear in the TCRdb table, and some are missing; sequencing was by immunoSEQ multiplex PCR. The table has under 35,000 clones, just under 80% seen once. The source material was peripheral blood. All receptors come from an elderly man with acute or convalescent COVID-19.

The chain links TRBV5-8 to TRBJ2-7, with D possibly TRBD1 on 5 matching bases. The CDR3 is 11 amino acids. Germline CDR1 and CDR2: SGHTS and YDEGEE. The ends were cut back, 2 bases at V and 9 bases at J, with 9 bases in the middle. CDR3 sequence (DNA): TGTGCCAGCAGCTTAACCCAGGGGCAGTACTTC. This encodes CASSLTQGQYF.

The V call is TRBV5-4, the J call TRBJ1-3; maybe TRBD1 (6 bases). The CDR3 sequence is 14 residues long. Deletions cut 4 bases from V and 9 bases from J, with 17 bases between. The germline V gene has CDR1 SGHNT and CDR2 YYREEE (reference sequence). The CDR3 bases are TGTGCCAGCAGCCTCCCCGACAGGCTCGGCACCATATATTTT. Protein product: CASSLPDRLGTIYF. Variable domain in full (rest from reference TRBV5-4 and TRBJ1-3): ETGVTQSPTHLIKTRGQQVTLRCSSQSGHNTVSWYQQALGQGPQFIFQYYREEENGRGNFPPRFSGLQFPNYSSELNVNALELDDSALYLCASSLPDRLGTIYFGEGSWLTVV.

CDR3 coding DNA: TGTGCCAGCTCACCTGGAGACAGGGTAAGTTTTGAAGCTTTCTTT. This gives the protein CASSPGDRVSFEAFF. The chain uses TRBV18 and TRBJ1-1, with 7 bases identical to TRBD1. Germline values: CDR1 KGHSH, CDR2 LQKENI. V trimming: 3 bases; J trimming: 7 bases; junction bases outside the gene matches: 11. This CDR3 spans 15 amino acids. Full variable domain (remainder filled in from reference TRBV18 and TRBJ1-1): NAGVMQNPRHLVRRRGQEARLRCSPMKGHSHVYWYRQLPEEGLKFMVYLQKENIIDESGMPKERFSAEFPKEGPSILRIQQVVRGDSAAYFCASSPGDRVSFEAFFGQGTRLTVV.

DNA for the CDR3: TGTGCCAGCTTGTCCCGGGGGAACACCGGGGAGCTGTTTTTT. As protein: CASLSRGNTGELFF. This chain links TRBV3-1 (or the pseudogene TRBV3-2) with TRBJ2-2, with D perhaps TRBD2 (5 bases). This CDR3 spans 14 amino acids. Germline V CDR1 and CDR2: LGHDT, YNNKEL (reference sequence). Trimming took 8 bases from V and 1 from J, leaving 11 bases between them.

The chain uses TRBV4-3 and TRBJ1-6, with D possibly matching TRBD1 (6 bases). V was trimmed by 4 bases and J by 7 bases, leaving 11 bases between them. CDR1 and CDR2 from the germline V gene are LGHNA and YSLEER. CDR3 size: 14 residues. CDR3: CASSPGTINSPLHF. The CDR3 nucleotides read TGCGCCAGCAGCCCCGGGACAATCAATTCACCCCTCCACTTT.

This clone was recorded a few times. V gene TRBV19 combines with J gene TRBJ1-5; maybe TRBD1 (5 bases). The CDR3 spans 15 residues. V was shortened by 5 bases and J by 5 bases, with 16 bases between the two germline ends. Germline loops: CDR1 LNHDA, CDR2 SQIVND (reference sequence). The CDR3 sequence is CASSLTQGQHQPQHF. The CDR3 coding sequence is TGTGCCAGTAGTCTCACCCAGGGTCAACATCAGCCCCAGCATTTT.

The V call is TRBV9, the J call TRBJ2-2, with a possible D match to TRBD2 (5 bases). The V gene lost 4 bases and the J gene lost 7 bases, with 11 bases spanning the gap. CDR1 and CDR2 from the germline V gene are SGDLS and YYNGEE. The CDR3 contains 13 residues. The CDR3: CASSPREGGELFF. The DNA of the CDR3 is TGTGCCAGCAGCCCTAGAGAGGGCGGGGAGCTGTTTTTT. The whole variable domain, remainder taken from reference TRBV9 and TRBJ2-2, is DSGVTQTPKHLITATGQRVTLRCSPRSGDLSVYWYQQSLDQGLQFLIQYYNGEERAKGNILERFSAQQFPDLHSELNLSSLELGDSALYFCASSPREGGELFFGEGSRLTVL.

This rearrangement joins TRBV6-2 or TRBV6-3 to TRBJ2-5; 8 bases match TRBD2. V shed 5 bases and J 4 bases; nucleotides not matched to a gene: 9. The CDR3 loop spans 15 amino acids. Germline loops: CDR1 MNHEY, CDR2 SVGEGT. This CDR3 is CASSEFRRGVETQYF. Here the CDR3 DNA reads TGTGCCAGCAGTGAGTTTCGGCGGGGGGTAGAGACCCAGTACTTC.

V gene TRBV5-4 combines with J gene TRBJ2-7; D uncertain. V gave up 0 bases and J gave up 5 bases, with 12 bases separating them. Germline CDR1 reads SGHNT; CDR2 reads YYREEE (reference sequence). The CDR3 has 14 amino acids. CDR3 sequence (DNA): TGTGCCAGCAGCTTGGAGCTTCAGGCCCACGAGCAGTACTTC. This encodes CASSLELQAHEQYF.

The chain employs TRBV7-2 and TRBJ1-1; TRBD1 is a possible D gene (6 bases). Germline lookup yields CDR1 SGHTA and CDR2 FQGNSA. V was trimmed by 5 bases and J by 3 bases, leaving 10 bases between them. The CDR3 length is 13 residues. The CDR3 bases are TGTGCCAGCAGCGTACAGGGATACACTGAAGCTTTCTTT. Its protein product is CASSVQGYTEAFF.

The CDR3 protein is CASSPRQGTNEKLFF. CDR3 DNA: TGTGCCAGCAGCCCGCGACAGGGCACTAATGAAAAACTGTTTTTT. This rearrangement joins TRBV7-9 to TRBJ1-4, with 7 bases fitting TRBD1. The CDR3 loop spans 15 amino acids. V was clipped by 5 bases and J by 2 bases; unmatched bases: 5. CDR1 and CDR2 (germline): SEHNR, FQNEAQ (reference sequence).

V and J are TRBV7-3 and TRBJ1-1, with TRBD1 matching 7 bases. The CDR3 runs 13 residues. Trimming removed 4 bases from V and 11 bases from J; junction bases left unmatched: 10. The germline V gene has CDR1 SGHTA and CDR2 FQGTGA. For the CDR3, the DNA is TGTGCCAGCAGCTCTGACAGGGTTGGGTTGGCTTTCTTT. This encodes CASSSDRVGLAFF.

This clone showed up just a few times. The chain employs TRBV19 and TRBJ1-1, with D possibly TRBD1 on 6 matching bases. Germline CDR1 and CDR2: LNHDA and SQIVND (reference sequence). This CDR3 contains 13 residues. Trimming took 3 bases from V and 3 from J, leaving 8 bases between them. The CDR3 DNA follows: TGTGCCAGTAGTATGAAGGGGGACACTGAAGCTTTCTTT. Protein sequence: CASSMKGDTEAFF.

V gene TRBV5-6 combines with J gene TRBJ2-1, with a weak D call TRBD2 (5 bases). Trimming took off 1 base at V and 4 bases at J, with 9 bases between the two ends. Germline-derived CDR1 and CDR2 are SGHDT and YYEEEE. The CDR3 runs to 14 residues. CDR3 nucleotide sequence: TGTGCCAGCAGCTTGACCCCGGGGTACAATGAGCAGTTCTTC. Translation gives CASSLTPGYNEQFF. The complete variable domain, with remaining parts taken from reference TRBV5-6 and TRBJ2-1, reads DAGVTQSPTHLIKTRGQQVTLRCSPKSGHDTVSWYQQALGQGPQFIFQYYEEEERQRGNFPDRFSGHQFPNYSSELNVNALLLGDSALYLCASSLTPGYNEQFFGPGTRLTVL.

The gene calls are TRBV3-1 (or the pseudogene TRBV3-2) and TRBJ1-1; D gene uncertain. The CDR3 extends over 14 amino acids. The V end was cut by 4 bases, the J end by 1 base, with 10 bases between. CDR1 and CDR2 (germline): LGHDT, YNNKEL (reference sequence). The chain's CDR3 is CASSPSVGNTEAFF. In DNA, the CDR3 is TGTGCCAGCAGCCCTAGTGTGGGGAACACTGAAGCTTTCTTT.